Each of the 29 T cell receptor beta chains below was sequenced from the same sample in a study of identical twins. MiXCR, applied by TCRdb to the 5' RACE reads, yields one record per CDR3 protein. The sample records more than 400,000 distinct CDR3 sequences, about 16% being singletons. These data were also filed under a second study, of yellow fever vaccine responses in identical twins.

The specimen was CD4+ T cells sorted from blood. The receptors shown here come from a woman under 30 in good health.

V and J are TRBV27 and TRBJ2-2; maybe TRBD1 (6 bases). Germline V gives CDR1 MNHEY, CDR2 SMNVEV (reference sequence). The germline V and J ends were trimmed by 9 bases and 6 bases, with 17 bases remaining between them. This CDR3 has 14 amino acids. CDR3 bases: TGTGCCAGGGTAATCAAGGGGGTGTCCGGGGAGCTGTTTTTT. Translating it yields CARVIKGVSGELFF.

In this sample, this clonotype turned up a few times. The chain has TRBV5-1 and TRBJ2-7; D is possibly TRBD2 (6 bases). Germline assignment: CDR1 SGHRS and CDR2 YFSETQ. Trimming took 3 bases from V and 4 from J, leaving 11 bases between them. CDR3 length: 13 residues. CDR3 sequence (DNA): TGCGCCAGCAGCTCGGGGGACGGATACGAGCAGTACGTC. It yields the protein CASSSGDGYEQYV.

V usage is TRBV27 and J usage is TRBJ1-4, with 10 nucleotides matching TRBD1. V lost 4 bases to trimming and J lost 8 bases; unmatched junction nucleotides: 1. This CDR3 region has 13 residues. CDR1 MNHEY and CDR2 SMNVEV come from the germline V gene (reference sequence). The CDR3 reads CASSWDRGEKLFF. The CDR3, as DNA: TGTGCCAGCAGTTGGGACAGGGGAGAAAAACTGTTTTTT.

This clonotype was observed a few times. This chain links TRBV20-1 with TRBJ2-1; D could derive from TRBD1 or TRBD2 (5 bases each). This CDR3 is built from 15 residues. Germline V gene sequence: CDR1 DFQATT, CDR2 SNEGSKA (reference sequence). The V end lost 3 bases, the J end lost 9 bases, and 21 bases lay between the germline ends. The CDR3 region has the DNA TGCAGTGCTAGGGGGCTTGCGGGCCAGGACGGTGAGCAGTTCTTC. This translates into CSARGLAGQDGEQFF.

There are a few counts of this clonotype. The genes are TRBV6-9 and TRBJ1-1; D gene uncertain. The length of the CDR3 is 16 residues. Germline assignment: CDR1 MNHGY and CDR2 SVAAGI. V lost 5 bases, J lost 1 base, and 17 bases lay in between. This chain's CDR3 is CASSLPGGTENTEAFF. For the CDR3, the DNA is TGTGCCAGCAGTCTACCAGGAGGCACCGAGAACACTGAAGCTTTCTTT.

DNA of the CDR3: TGCAGTGCTAGAACGACAGGGTATTCACTCGAGCAGTACTTC. The encoded protein is CSARTTGYSLEQYF. The chain couples TRBV20-1 to TRBJ2-7; TRBD1 aligns across 7 bases. CDR3 length equals 14 residues. Germline CDR1 is DFQATT and CDR2 is SNEGSKA (reference sequence). V shed 2 bases and J 6 bases; nucleotides not matched to a gene: 10.

This clonotype was counted only a few times. The rearrangement uses TRBV11-2 and TRBJ2-3, with 13 nucleotides matching TRBD2. V shed 3 bases and J 1 base; nucleotides not matched to a gene: 16. Germline CDR1 reads SGHAT; CDR2 reads FQNNGV. This CDR3 comprises 21 residues. The CDR3 spells CASSLFGSGLAGPLGTDTQYF. CDR3 nucleotide sequence: TGTGCCAGCAGCTTGTTTGGTTCGGGACTAGCGGGACCTCTTGGCACAGATACGCAGTATTTT.

Only a few counts were recorded for this clonotype. The chain recombines TRBV12-3 or TRBV12-4 with TRBJ2-5; 12 nucleotides line up with TRBD2. With V trimmed by 6 bases and J by 5 bases, 4 bases remained unmatched. This CDR3 region has 14 residues. The CDR3 DNA reads as TGTGCCAGCAGGACTAGCGGGAGCCGTGAGACCCAGTACTTC. Translation gives CASRTSGSRETQYF.

This clonotype has only a few counts. This chain joins TRBV11-2 and TRBJ1-5; 9 bases are shared with TRBD1. The V segment lost 4 bases and the J segment 6 bases; nucleotides outside the gene matches: 4. CDR1 and CDR2 (germline): SGHAT, FQNNGV. The CDR3 spans 14 residues. CDR3 residues: CASSSGQGSQPQHF. The CDR3 nucleotides are TGTGCCAGCAGCTCCGGACAGGGGAGTCAGCCCCAGCATTTT.

This clonotype was observed a handful of times. The chain uses TRBV27 and TRBJ1-6, with D unclear. Germline CDR1 reads MNHEY; CDR2 reads SMNVEV (reference sequence). This CDR3 is built from 13 residues. V was cut by 3 bases and J by 10 bases, with 10 bases left in between. The CDR3 DNA reads TGTGCCAGCAGTTTGGTGAGCGGATCACCCCTCCACTTT. Translating gives CASSLVSGSPLHF.

In its sample, this clonotype was seen many times. The V and J genes are TRBV12-3 or TRBV12-4 and TRBJ1-1; D is undetermined. This CDR3 comprises 13 residues. Trimming left V 3 bases short and J 0 bases short, with 5 bases between. The CDR3 DNA is TGTGCCAGCAGTTTCAATCTGAACACTGAAGCTTTCTTT. Translating it yields CASSFNLNTEAFF.

In DNA, the CDR3 is TGTGCCAGCAGCCGGGACAGGGACATGAACACTGAAGCTTTCTTT. This codes for CASSRDRDMNTEAFF. V usage is TRBV7-9 and J usage is TRBJ1-1; TRBD1 aligns across 9 bases. CDR1 and CDR2 (germline): SEHNR, FQNEAQ (reference sequence). This CDR3 has 15 residues. J was trimmed by 0 bases and V by 5 bases; bases with no gene match: 4.

The chain uses TRBV12-3 or TRBV12-4 and TRBJ2-7; 8 bases align to TRBD1. This CDR3 has 13 amino acids. The J segment lost 2 bases and the V segment lost 6 bases, leaving 3 bases of the junction unmatched. The CDR3 reads CASRKTGAYEQYV. The CDR3 DNA follows: TGTGCCAGCAGAAAGACAGGGGCCTACGAGCAGTACGTC.

This sequence joins TRBV2 and TRBJ2-1; 8 nucleotides align to TRBD1. Unmatched junction bases numbered 9, after V lost 6 bases and J lost 5 bases. The germline gives CDR1 SNHLY, CDR2 FYNNEI. CDR3 length equals 15 residues. In DNA, the CDR3 is TGTGCCAGCAGATCGGACAGGGCATCTAACAATGAGCAGTTCTTC. Protein product: CASRSDRASNNEQFF.

This clonotype was seen a few times. The DNA of the CDR3 is TGTGCCAGCAGTTTTACGGGGAATAATTCACCCCTCCACTTT. This codes for CASSFTGNNSPLHF. The V and J genes are TRBV12-3 or TRBV12-4 and TRBJ1-6; D unclear. The CDR3 loop spans 14 amino acids. Trimming removed 3 bases from V and 5 bases from J, with 8 bases in between.

This clonotype was observed a few times. The rearrangement links TRBV4-1 to TRBJ2-6; D is possibly TRBD1 or TRBD2 (5 bases each). Trimming took off 1 base at V and 2 bases at J, with 6 bases between the two ends. Germline loops: CDR1 MGHRA, CDR2 YSYEKL. The CDR3 covers 15 residues. CDR3 in amino acids: CASSQGGAGANVLTF. The CDR3 DNA is TGCGCCAGCAGCCAAGGAGGGGCTGGGGCCAACGTCCTGACTTTC.

This clonotype has only one observation. CDR3 amino acids: CASSLLPQEQQFF. The DNA for the CDR3 is TGTGCCAGCTCACTACTACCACAGGAACAGCAGTTCTTC. The genes are TRBV18 and TRBJ2-1, with a tentative D call TRBD1 (5 bases). The ends were cut back, 4 bases at V and 11 bases at J, with 15 bases in the middle. The CDR3 spans 13 residues. The V gene's germline CDR1 is KGHSH and CDR2 LQKENI.

V is TRBV9 and J is TRBJ2-5, with a possible D match to TRBD1 (6 bases). Germline V gives CDR1 SGDLS, CDR2 YYNGEE. The CDR3 length is 13 residues. Deletions cut 5 bases from V and 5 bases from J, with 13 bases between. The CDR3 region is CASRAGESETQYF. The CDR3 nucleotides are TGTGCCAGCAGAGCAGGGGAGTCGGAGACCCAGTACTTC.

The rearrangement links TRBV4-1 to TRBJ2-5, with D uncertain. V shed 5 bases and J shed 7 bases, with 20 bases lying between them. This CDR3 has 15 residues. The V gene's germline CDR1 is MGHRA and CDR2 YSYEKL. CDR3 sequence reads: CASSLTLGAGGTQYF. CDR3 nucleotide sequence: TGCGCCAGCAGCTTAACGTTGGGCGCCGGCGGGACCCAGTACTTC.

The rearrangement uses TRBV29-1 and TRBJ2-7; the D is unclear. Germline V gene lookup returns CDR1 SQVTM and CDR2 ANQGSEA. The CDR3 runs 11 residues. Trimming took off 6 bases at V and 4 bases at J, with 10 bases between the two ends. The CDR3: CSVPLGYEQYF. The CDR3 coding sequence is TGCAGCGTCCCGCTAGGATACGAGCAGTACTTC.

In its sample, this clonotype was seen a few times. The J gene is TRBJ2-1, the V gene TRBV5-1; 14 bases agree with TRBD2. Germline CDR1 is SGHRS and CDR2 is YFSETQ. V shed 0 bases and J 1 base; nucleotides not matched to a gene: 3. The CDR3 loop spans 18 amino acids. This CDR3 is CASSLEGTSGRSYNEQFF. CDR3 nucleotides: TGCGCCAGCAGCTTGGAGGGGACTAGCGGGAGATCCTACAATGAGCAGTTCTTC.

In its sample, this clonotype was seen a few times. V is TRBV11-2 and J is TRBJ2-3, with 9 bases aligning to TRBD2. Unmatched junction bases numbered 16, after V lost 2 bases and J lost 4 bases. The CDR3 has 19 amino acids. CDR1 is SGHAT, CDR2 FQNNGV, per germline. The CDR3 nucleotides read TGTGCCAGCAGCTTAAGTGGGTGGGGTAGCGGGAGCCGGTCAGATACGCAGTATTTT. It specifies CASSLSGWGSGSRSDTQYF.

V usage is TRBV28 and J usage is TRBJ2-7; 7 nucleotides agree with TRBD1. V shed 6 bases, J shed 2 bases, and the junction held 7 bases outside the gene matches. CDR3 length: 14 residues. Germline CDR1 and CDR2: MDHEN and SYDVKM. CDR3 sequence (DNA): TGTGCCAGCAGGGACCGACAGGGCACCTACGAGCAGTACGTC. It translates to CASRDRQGTYEQYV.

This clonotype was counted at least ten times. The chain links TRBV28 to TRBJ2-7, with 8 positions matching TRBD1. The V and J ends lost 3 bases and 5 bases, in that order; junction bases with no gene match: 9. Germline-derived CDR1 and CDR2 are MDHEN and SYDVKM. The CDR3 consists of 15 residues. CDR3 in DNA: TGTGCCAGCAGTTTCCTGGACAGGGACGGGGACGAGCAGTACTTC. This translates into CASSFLDRDGDEQYF. The full variable domain, with the rest looked up from reference TRBV28 and TRBJ2-7, is DVKVTQSSRYLVKRTGEKVFLECVQDMDHENMFWYRQDPGLGLRLIYFSYDVKMKEKGDIPEGYSVSREKKERFSLILESASTNQTSMYLCASSFLDRDGDEQYFGPGTRLTVT.

There are a few counts of this clonotype. This CDR3 is CASSLDTIYGYTF. The CDR3 DNA follows: TGCGCCAGCAGCCTGGACACGATCTATGGCTACACCTTC. The chain uses TRBV5-1 and TRBJ1-2, with a tentative D call TRBD1 (5 bases). The CDR3 loop spans 13 amino acids. The germline CDR1 and CDR2 sequences are SGHRS and YFSETQ. V was pared by 4 bases and J by 4 bases, with 11 bases between.

The chain has TRBV28 and TRBJ2-5, with 14 positions matching TRBD2. The length of the CDR3 is 16 residues. Trimming at V came to 6 bases and at J to 5 bases, leaving 8 bases not matched to a gene. Germline-derived CDR1 and CDR2 are MDHEN and SYDVKM. Here the CDR3 DNA reads TGTGCCAGCAGGTCGGGACTAGCGGGGGCCGTGGAGACCCAGTACTTC. Translation gives CASRSGLAGAVETQYF.

This clonotype has more than one count but fewer than ten. The rearrangement links TRBV20-1 to TRBJ1-2; D is possibly TRBD1 (6 bases). The CDR3 length is 12 residues. V was pared by 5 bases and J by 8 bases, with 15 bases between. Germline assignment: CDR1 DFQATT and CDR2 SNEGSKA (reference sequence). Here the CDR3 reads CSARYTGKGYTF. In nucleotides, the CDR3 is TGCAGTGCTCGTTACACAGGGAAAGGCTACACCTTC.

This clonotype has only a few counts. This chain connects TRBV7-9 to TRBJ2-5; no definite D call. Germline CDR1 SEHNR, CDR2 FQNEAQ (reference sequence). Trimming cost V 1 base and J 4 bases, with 13 bases left between them. This CDR3 spans 15 amino acids. The CDR3 here is CASSLGLSELETQYF. The CDR3 DNA reads as TGTGCCAGCAGCTTAGGGTTATCGGAGTTAGAGACCCAGTACTTC.

The chain joins TRBV10-3 to TRBJ2-5; 11 bases fit TRBD2. The germline V gene has CDR1 ENHRY and CDR2 SYGVKD. The CDR3 has 16 amino acids. Unmatched junction bases numbered 4, after V lost 3 bases and J lost 1 base. CDR3 residues: CAISDPSGRLQETQYF. The CDR3 region has the DNA TGTGCCATCAGTGACCCTAGCGGGAGGCTCCAAGAGACCCAGTACTTC.